This T cell receptor beta chain was identified in a study of blood T cell repertoires in COVID-19. Overall study context: The analysed material was cDNA or gDNA that came from T cells, B-cell-depleted T cells, or PBMCs.

Source study methods: The assay estimated nucleated cells by amplifying reference gene primers. Libraries were prepared by immunoSEQ multiplex PCR; TCRdb keeps only in-frame clonotypes and omits some of them. V and J calls and clone size are copied from that table; D and trimming were computed from the DNA. The sample lists around 67,000 clones; 75% to 90% were seen once. The CDR3 is 12 residues long. CDR1 is SEHNR, CDR2 FQNEAQ, per germline (reference sequence). Trimming removed 2 bases at V and 8 bases at J, with 9 bases between. The genes are TRBV7-9 and TRBJ1-2; no reliable D call. This TCR was recovered from a man in his fifties or sixties with active COVID-19. Sequenced material: peripheral blood. CDR3 region: CASSLSTGGYTF. Here the CDR3 DNA reads TGTGCCAGCAGCTTAAGCACGGGAGGCTACACCTTC.